Sequencing of this T cell receptor (beta chain) was carried out in a study of molecular identifiers for immune sequencing clone quantification. General observations from the study: Clones with over 20 RNA copies captured over 99% of effector molecules but under 1% of naive ones.

This clonotype was seen more than once but under ten times. Its antigen is unknown. This CDR3 is built from 16 residues. Trimming took 3 bases from V and 5 from J, leaving 17 bases between them. For naive CD8 T cells, sorting used the CD8+CD4-CCR7+CD45RA+ phenotype. Methods described previously were used for bulk TCR libraries, and listed TCR primers were applied. TCRdb re-called the PCR reads with MiXCR, one entry per CDR3 protein. Among a few hundred thousand distinct CDR3 sequences, about 22% were seen once, and the ten largest hold 0.65% to 0.75%. The sequencing input was naive CD8+ T cells from blood, with Jurkat cell RNA spiked in. The subset here: FACS-sorted CD8+CD4-CCR7+CD45RA+ naive T cells. This TCR was sampled from a human donor in good health. Some libraries in this study had Jurkat cell RNA spiked in. This chain links TRBV12-3 or TRBV12-4 with TRBJ2-1; D is ambiguous. The CDR3 protein is CASSFGRGSSHNEQFF. As DNA, the CDR3 is TGTGCCAGCAGTTTTGGGCGCGGTTCGTCCCACAATGAGCAGTTCTTC.